This is a list of T cell receptor beta chains from one sample in a study of blood T cell repertoires in COVID-19. Sequenced by immunoSEQ multiplex PCR; TCRdb stores in-frame clones only, minus some. The repertoire holds 95,000 to 100,000 clones, with roughly 85% as singletons. Sequenced material: peripheral blood. Receptors originate from a woman in her seventies with active or convalescent COVID-19. CDR3s include the opening cysteine and the closing phenylalanine or tryptophan. The order of the fields is J gene, D gene, clone size, V gene, CDR3 DNA, CDR3 protein. D genes are given only for firm matches. Clone size is not always given. Where it is, it says once, few, many or a class for expanded clones.

>TRBJ1-3|.|.|TRBV6-5
TGTGCCAGCAGTTACTCCGGGGGGGGAAACACCATATATTTT
CASSYSGGGNTIYF
>TRBJ2-3|.|.|TRBV29-1
TGCAGCGCCCGACGGGAGGATACGCAGTATTTT
CSARREDTQYF
>TRBJ1-5|.|.|TRBV6-2/TRBV6-3
TGTGCCAGCAGTTACTCGAAAACAGGTGCTAATCAGCCCCAGCATTTT
CASSYSKTGANQPQHF
>TRBJ1-6|.|once|TRBV5-6
TGTGCCAGCAGCTTACCGGACAGTAATTCACCCCTCCACTTT
CASSLPDSNSPLHF
>TRBJ2-5|.|.|TRBV7-3
TGTGCCAGCAGCGCGGGACCGGGACGCCAAGAGACCCAGTACTTC
CASSAGPGRQETQYF
>TRBJ2-5|.|.|TRBV5-1
TGCGCCAGCAGCTTGGGACAGTCCCAGACCCAGTACTTC
CASSLGQSQTQYF
>TRBJ1-5|.|.|TRBV20-1
TGCAGTGCTAGTTTCGGTAATAGCAATCAGCCCCAGCATTTT
CSASFGNSNQPQHF
>TRBJ1-2|TRBD1|.|TRBV30
TGTGCCTGGAGTGTGGGGACAGCCTCTATCTATGGCTACACCTTC
CAWSVGTASIYGYTF
>TRBJ1-1|.|.|TRBV19
TGTGCCAGTAGTGCGTATATGAACACTGAAGCTTTCTTT
CASSAYMNTEAFF
>TRBJ2-3|TRBD2|.|TRBV4-3
TGCGCCAGCAGCCAAGGGACTAGCGGGGGGGCATATACGCAGTATTTT
CASSQGTSGGAYTQYF
>TRBJ1-5|.|.|TRBV30
TGTGCCTGGAGCCCCGGGGTAGGGAATCAGCCCCAGCATTTT
CAWSPGVGNQPQHF
>TRBJ2-7|TRBD2|once|TRBV5-1
TGCGCCAGCAGCAACTTAGCGGGAGGGCCTTACGAGCAGTACTTC
CASSNLAGGPYEQYF
>TRBJ1-2|.|.|TRBV12-3/TRBV12-4
TGTGCCAGCAGTTTAGGGGAGAGGTATGGCTACACCTTC
CASSLGERYGYTF
>TRBJ2-5|.|.|TRBV10-3
TGTGCCATCAGTGTAGACCGAGCGACGGGCGGGGAGACCCAGTACTTC
CAISVDRATGGETQYF
>TRBJ1-1|.|.|TRBV10-3
TGTGCCATCAGTGTTGGGCAGGGGAACACTGAAGCTTTCTTT
CAISVGQGNTEAFF
>TRBJ2-3|.|.|TRBV11-3
TGTGCCAGCAGCTTATACTTCCCAGATACGCAGTATTTT
CASSLYFPDTQYF
>TRBJ2-5|TRBD1|.|TRBV24-1
TGTGCCACCAGTGGACAGGGGCACCAAGAGACCCAGTACTTC
CATSGQGHQETQYF
>TRBJ2-7|TRBD1|.|TRBV19
TGTGCCAGTAGTATAAGTAGGGGGACAGGGTTCGGCTACGAGCAGTACTTC
CASSISRGTGFGYEQYF
>TRBJ1-1|.|.|TRBV6-5
TGTGCCAGCAGCCCAGGGGAACTAATGAACACTGAAGCTTTCTTT
CASSPGELMNTEAFF
>TRBJ2-2|.|few|TRBV18
TGTGCCAGCTCACCACCAGCCAGGGCGAACACCGGGGAGCTGTTTTTT
CASSPPARANTGELFF
>TRBJ1-3|.|.|TRBV9
TGTGCCAGCAGCGTAGAGGGACAATCTGGAAACACCATATATTTT
CASSVEGQSGNTIYF
>TRBJ1-4|TRBD1|.|TRBV9
TGTGCCAGCAGCGGGACAGGGGATGAAAAACTGTTTTTT
CASSGTGDEKLFF
>TRBJ2-1|.|.|TRBV24-1
TGTGCCACCAGTGAAAAACTAGCCGACAAACGCTCCTACAATGAGCAGTTCTTC
CATSEKLADKRSYNEQFF
>TRBJ1-2|.|.|TRBV5-1
TGCGCCAGCAGTATACAGGAAAAGGTTGGCTACACCTTC
CASSIQEKVGYTF
>TRBJ2-7|.|.|TRBV28
TGTGCCAGCAGTTCATCGGCTAGCATTGGCTCCTACGAGCAGTACTTC
CASSSSASIGSYEQYF
>TRBJ2-1|TRBD2|.|TRBV7-9
TGTGCCACGACAGGACTAGCGGGAGCCGTCAGCTCCTACAATGAGCAGTTCTTC
CATTGLAGAVSSYNEQFF
>TRBJ2-3|TRBD2|.|TRBV6-5
TGTGCCAGCAGTTACCGGCGGGGGGGAACAGATACGCAGTATTTT
CASSYRRGGTDTQYF
>TRBJ2-5|TRBD2|once|TRBV7-2
TGTGCCAGCAGCTTGTCCTCTAGCGGGGGCCAAGAGACCCAGTACTTC
CASSLSSSGGQETQYF